This TCR beta chain was recorded in a study of OX40 agonist ivuxolimab in advanced cancers. Study-level information: An agonistic human IgG2 monoclonal antibody against OX40 (CD134) was given. Among those enrolled, mean age was around 55 years (range about 23 to 90) and about 79% were male. General study results and limits: Which antigen the expanded peripheral T cells recognized is unknown.

Method: immunoSEQ multiplex PCR; TCRdb's copy keeps in-frame clones and lacks some. Of tens of thousands of clones listed, around 80% are singletons. Of note for this clone: Its antigen is not identified.

The CDR3 runs to 16 residues. Germline CDR1 reads SGHTA; CDR2 reads FQGNSA. The V gene lost 0 bases and the J gene lost 3 bases, with 11 bases spanning the gap. Sequenced here: CD4+ or CD8+ T cells sorted from blood, sampled in a trial of the OX40 agonist ivuxolimab. The TCR was taken from an adult with an advanced solid tumor such as melanoma, head and neck, liver or kidney cancer. J is TRBJ2-2 and V is TRBV7-2, with D possibly being TRBD1 (6 bases). The CDR3 sequence: CASSLALPGDTGELFF. CDR3 nucleotides: TGTGCCAGCAGCTTAGCGCTACCAGGGGACACCGGGGAGCTGTTTTTT.